These 5 T cell receptor beta chains originate from one sample sequenced in a study of regulatory T cells in long-lasting Graves disease (dated by TCRdb to about 2021). The sample's time point, from its label and the paper: newly diagnosed GD, antithyroid drugs for less than 3 months. For both TCR sequencing and RNA sequencing, RNA was extracted from PBMCs in TRIzol. The library was prepared using multiplex PCR. Sequencing relied on an Illumina HiSeq 4000. iRepertoire HTBI primers and Arm-PCR amplification of CDR3 regions were used to construct TCR beta libraries. TCRdb's own reprocessing of the public reads used fastp at Q25 and MiXCR and kept productive beta chains. CDR3 protein duplicates are merged, each entry listing the most common genes and DNA. The sample data list 350,000 to 450,000 distinct CDR3 sequences, and roughly a sixth of these were observed just once. The ten biggest clones cover roughly 30% of the sample.

These data also formed part of another study, on T cells in Graves' hyperthyroidism and ophthalmopathy.

The sequenced sample was peripheral blood mononuclear cells (PBMCs), obtained at new diagnosis, from a patient treated with antithyroid drugs. Receptor source: a man in his forties with Graves disease. Donor details come from another sample of the same person, matched by shared clones.

The sample holds many counts of this clonotype. This sequence joins TRBV6-9 and TRBJ2-2, with 8 bases fitting TRBD2. Germline V gene sequence: CDR1 MNHGY, CDR2 SVAAGI. The CDR3 has 16 residues. Germline trimming cut 4 bases from V and 1 base from J; bases unmatched to any gene: 5. In nucleotides, the CDR3 is TGTGCCAGCAGTTTCCCGGGACTAGTGAACACCGGGGAGCTGTTTTTT. As protein: CASSFPGLVNTGELFF.

The rearrangement joins TRBV20-1 to TRBJ1-2; the D is unclear. This CDR3 has 12 amino acids. Germline-derived CDR1 and CDR2 are DFQATT and SNEGSKA (reference sequence). V lost 5 bases and J 4 bases, leaving 11 bases between the germline ends. This CDR3 is CSAWTSVYGYTF. CDR3 nucleotide sequence: TGCAGTGCTTGGACGTCCGTCTATGGCTACACCTTC.

In this sample, this clonotype turned up a few times. The chain recombines TRBV5-4 with TRBJ2-5; no firm D call. The CDR3 runs 16 residues. The ends were cut back, 0 bases at V and 1 base at J, with 13 bases in the middle. The germline V gene has CDR1 SGHNT and CDR2 YYREEE (reference sequence). The CDR3 protein is CASSLVAMGFQETQYF. In DNA form, the CDR3 reads TGTGCCAGCAGCTTGGTTGCCATGGGCTTCCAAGAGACCCAGTACTTC.

This clonotype was recorded a few times. The J gene is TRBJ1-1, the V gene TRBV29-1; the D is unclear. The V gene's germline CDR1 is SQVTM and CDR2 ANQGSEA. Trimming stripped 3 bases from V and 10 bases from J, with 18 bases between. The CDR3 has 13 amino acids. The CDR3 spells CSVEGRALRRAFF. The CDR3 DNA is TGCAGCGTTGAGGGCCGGGCACTAAGGAGAGCTTTCTTT. Looking up the rest from reference TRBV29-1 and TRBJ1-1 gives the full variable domain: SAVISQKPSRDICQRGTSLTIQCQVDSQVTMMFWYRQQPGQSLTLIATANQGSEATYESGFVIDKFPISRPNLTFSTLTVSNMSPEDSSIYLCSVEGRALRRAFFGQGTRLTVV.

The genes are TRBV5-1 and TRBJ2-7; TRBD1 or TRBD2 may be the D gene (5 bases each). CDR3 length equals 14 residues. The germline V gene encodes CDR1 SGHRS and CDR2 YFSETQ. Deletions cut 4 bases from V and 2 bases from J, with 13 bases between. CDR3 loop: CASSRDGNTYEQYF. As DNA, the CDR3 is TGCGCCAGCAGCCGGGACGGCAACACCTACGAGCAGTACTTC.